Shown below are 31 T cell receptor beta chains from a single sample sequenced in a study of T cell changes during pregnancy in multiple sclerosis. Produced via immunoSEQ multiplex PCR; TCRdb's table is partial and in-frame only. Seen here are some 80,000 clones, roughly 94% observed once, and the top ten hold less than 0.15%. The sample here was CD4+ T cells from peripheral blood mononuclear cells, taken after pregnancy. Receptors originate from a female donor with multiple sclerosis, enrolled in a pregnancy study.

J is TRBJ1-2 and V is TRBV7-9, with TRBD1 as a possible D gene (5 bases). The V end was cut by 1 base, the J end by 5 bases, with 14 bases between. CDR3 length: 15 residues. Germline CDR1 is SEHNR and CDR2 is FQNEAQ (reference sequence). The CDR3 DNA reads TGTGCCAGCAGCTTAGAGGCAGGGAACCTTTATGGCTACACCTTC. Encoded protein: CASSLEAGNLYGYTF.

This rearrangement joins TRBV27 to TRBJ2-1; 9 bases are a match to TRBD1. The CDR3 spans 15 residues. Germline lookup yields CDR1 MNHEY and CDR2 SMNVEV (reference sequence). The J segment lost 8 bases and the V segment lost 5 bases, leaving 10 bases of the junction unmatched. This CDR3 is CASSLLGTGSYEQFF. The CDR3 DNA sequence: TGTGCCAGCAGTCTACTCGGGACAGGGTCGTATGAGCAGTTCTTC.

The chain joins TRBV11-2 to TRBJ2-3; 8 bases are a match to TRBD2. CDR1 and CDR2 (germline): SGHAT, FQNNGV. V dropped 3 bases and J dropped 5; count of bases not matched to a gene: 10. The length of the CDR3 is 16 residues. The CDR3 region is CASSFNGRAGKDTQYF. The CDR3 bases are TGTGCCAGCAGCTTTAACGGGAGGGCCGGGAAAGATACGCAGTATTTT.

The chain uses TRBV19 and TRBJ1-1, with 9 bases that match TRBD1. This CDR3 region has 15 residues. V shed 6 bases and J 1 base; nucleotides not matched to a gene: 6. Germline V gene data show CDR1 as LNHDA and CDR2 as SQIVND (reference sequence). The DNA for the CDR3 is TGTGCCAGTAGCATACAGGGGGCAGGGAACACTGAAGCTTTCTTT. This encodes CASSIQGAGNTEAFF.

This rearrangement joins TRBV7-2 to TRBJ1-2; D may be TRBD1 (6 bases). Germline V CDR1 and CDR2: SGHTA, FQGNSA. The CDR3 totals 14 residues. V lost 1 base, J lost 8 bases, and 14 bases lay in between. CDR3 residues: CASSLGVGGRGYTF. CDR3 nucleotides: TGTGCCAGCAGCTTAGGGGTGGGGGGGCGAGGCTACACCTTC.

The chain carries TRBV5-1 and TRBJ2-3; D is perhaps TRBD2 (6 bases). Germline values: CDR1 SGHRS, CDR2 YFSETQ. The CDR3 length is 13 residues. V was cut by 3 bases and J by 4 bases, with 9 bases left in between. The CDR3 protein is CASSWGLADTQYF. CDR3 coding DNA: TGCGCCAGCAGCTGGGGACTCGCAGATACGCAGTATTTT.

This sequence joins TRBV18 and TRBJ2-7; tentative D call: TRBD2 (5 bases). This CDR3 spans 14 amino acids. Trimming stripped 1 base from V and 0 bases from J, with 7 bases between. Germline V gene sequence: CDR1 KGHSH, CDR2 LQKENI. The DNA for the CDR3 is TGTGCCAGCTCACCACGACTATCCTCCTACGAGCAGTACTTC. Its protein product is CASSPRLSSYEQYF. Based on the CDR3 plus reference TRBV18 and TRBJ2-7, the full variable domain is NAGVMQNPRHLVRRRGQEARLRCSPMKGHSHVYWYRQLPEEGLKFMVYLQKENIIDESGMPKERFSAEFPKEGPSILRIQQVVRGDSAAYFCASSPRLSSYEQYFGPGTRLTVT.

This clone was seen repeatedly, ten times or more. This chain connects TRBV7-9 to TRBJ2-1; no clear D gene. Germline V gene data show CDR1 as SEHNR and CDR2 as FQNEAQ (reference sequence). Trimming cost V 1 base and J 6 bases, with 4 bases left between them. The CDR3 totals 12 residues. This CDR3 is CASSLERNEQFF. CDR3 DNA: TGTGCCAGCAGCTTAGAGCGCAATGAGCAGTTCTTC.

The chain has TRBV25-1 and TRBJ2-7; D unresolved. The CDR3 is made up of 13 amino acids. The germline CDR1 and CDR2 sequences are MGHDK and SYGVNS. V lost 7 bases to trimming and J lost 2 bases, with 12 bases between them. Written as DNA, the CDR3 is TGTGCCAGCACCTCGACTCAGACCTACGAGCAGTACTTC. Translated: CASTSTQTYEQYF.

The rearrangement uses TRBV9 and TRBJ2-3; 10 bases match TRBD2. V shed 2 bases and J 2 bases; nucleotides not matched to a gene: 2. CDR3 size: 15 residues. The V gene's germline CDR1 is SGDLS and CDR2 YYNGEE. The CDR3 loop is CASSVGLATTDTQYF. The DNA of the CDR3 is TGTGCCAGCAGCGTGGGACTAGCGACCACAGATACGCAGTATTTT.

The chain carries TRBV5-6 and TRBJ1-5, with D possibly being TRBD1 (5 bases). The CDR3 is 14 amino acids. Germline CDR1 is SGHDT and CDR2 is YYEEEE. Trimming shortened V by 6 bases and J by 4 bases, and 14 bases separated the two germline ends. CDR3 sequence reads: CASNSWGGNQPQHF. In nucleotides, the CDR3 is TGTGCCAGCAACTCGTGGGGGGGAAATCAGCCCCAGCATTTT. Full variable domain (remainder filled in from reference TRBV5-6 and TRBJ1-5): DAGVTQSPTHLIKTRGQQVTLRCSPKSGHDTVSWYQQALGQGPQFIFQYYEEEERQRGNFPDRFSGHQFPNYSSELNVNALLLGDSALYLCASNSWGGNQPQHFGDGTRLSIL.

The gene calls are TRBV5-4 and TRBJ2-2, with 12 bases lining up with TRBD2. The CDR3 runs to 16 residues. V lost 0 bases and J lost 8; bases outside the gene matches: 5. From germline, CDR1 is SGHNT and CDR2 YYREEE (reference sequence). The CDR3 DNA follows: TGTGCCAGCAGCTTGGTTGTGACTAGCGGGAGTGGGGAGCTGTTTTTT. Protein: CASSLVVTSGSGELFF.

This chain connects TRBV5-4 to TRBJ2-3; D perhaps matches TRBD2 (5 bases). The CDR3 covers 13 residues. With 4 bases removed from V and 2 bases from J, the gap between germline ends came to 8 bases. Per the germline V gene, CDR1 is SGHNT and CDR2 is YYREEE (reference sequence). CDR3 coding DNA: TGTGCCAGCAGCCCGGACTCCACAGATACGCAGTATTTT. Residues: CASSPDSTDTQYF.

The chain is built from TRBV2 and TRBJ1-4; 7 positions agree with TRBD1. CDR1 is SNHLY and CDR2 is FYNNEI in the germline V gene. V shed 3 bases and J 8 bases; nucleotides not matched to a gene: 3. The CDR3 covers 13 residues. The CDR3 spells CASSDDREEKLFF. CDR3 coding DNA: TGTGCCAGCAGTGACGACAGGGAAGAAAAACTGTTTTTT.

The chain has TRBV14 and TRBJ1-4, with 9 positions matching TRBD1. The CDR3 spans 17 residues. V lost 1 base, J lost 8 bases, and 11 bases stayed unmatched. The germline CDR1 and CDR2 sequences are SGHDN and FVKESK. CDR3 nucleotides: TGTGCCAGCAGCCAAGTGGGACAGGGAACCCTTCGGGAAAAACTGTTTTTT. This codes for CASSQVGQGTLREKLFF.

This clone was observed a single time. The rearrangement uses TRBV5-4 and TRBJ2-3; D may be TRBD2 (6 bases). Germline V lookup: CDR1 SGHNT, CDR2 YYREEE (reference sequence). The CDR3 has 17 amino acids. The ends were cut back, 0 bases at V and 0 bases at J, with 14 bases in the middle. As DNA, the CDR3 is TGTGCCAGCAGCTTGGCGGGGAGCGGGCCTAGCACAGATACGCAGTATTTT. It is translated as CASSLAGSGPSTDTQYF.

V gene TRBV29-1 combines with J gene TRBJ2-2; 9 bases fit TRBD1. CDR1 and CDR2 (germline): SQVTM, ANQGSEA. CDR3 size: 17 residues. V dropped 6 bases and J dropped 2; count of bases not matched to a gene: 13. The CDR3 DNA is TGCAGCGTCTGGTCCCGGGACAGGGAACGAAACACCGGGGAGCTGTTTTTT. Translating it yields CSVWSRDRERNTGELFF.

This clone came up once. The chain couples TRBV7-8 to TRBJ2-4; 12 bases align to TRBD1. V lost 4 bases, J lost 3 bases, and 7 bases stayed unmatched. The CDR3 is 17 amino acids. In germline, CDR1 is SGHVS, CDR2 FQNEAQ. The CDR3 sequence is CASSSLRDRGRKNIQYF. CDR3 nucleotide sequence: TGTGCCAGCAGCTCTCTCCGGGACAGGGGGCGCAAAAACATTCAGTACTTC. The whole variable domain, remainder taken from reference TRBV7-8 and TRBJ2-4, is GAGVSQSPRYKVAKRGQDVALRCDPISGHVSLFWYQQALGQGPEFLTYFQNEAQLDKSGLPSDRFFAERPEGSVSTLKIQRTQQEDSAVYLCASSSLRDRGRKNIQYFGAGTRLSVL.

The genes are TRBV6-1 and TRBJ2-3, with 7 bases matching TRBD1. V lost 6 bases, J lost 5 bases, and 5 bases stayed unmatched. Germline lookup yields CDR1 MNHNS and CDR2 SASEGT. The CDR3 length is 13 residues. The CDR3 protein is CASRGQTGDTQYF. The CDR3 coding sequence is TGTGCCAGCAGGGGACAGACGGGAGATACGCAGTATTTT.

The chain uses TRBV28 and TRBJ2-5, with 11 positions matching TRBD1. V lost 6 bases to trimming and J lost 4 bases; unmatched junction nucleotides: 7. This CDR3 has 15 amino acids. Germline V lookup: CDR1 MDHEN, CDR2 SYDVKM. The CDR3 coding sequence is TGTGCCAGCAGCCCTGGGACAGGGGGTAGAGAGACCCAGTACTTC. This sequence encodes CASSPGTGGRETQYF. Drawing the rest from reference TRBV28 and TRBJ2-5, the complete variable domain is DVKVTQSSRYLVKRTGEKVFLECVQDMDHENMFWYRQDPGLGLRLIYFSYDVKMKEKGDIPEGYSVSREKKERFSLILESASTNQTSMYLCASSPGTGGRETQYFGPGTRLLVL.

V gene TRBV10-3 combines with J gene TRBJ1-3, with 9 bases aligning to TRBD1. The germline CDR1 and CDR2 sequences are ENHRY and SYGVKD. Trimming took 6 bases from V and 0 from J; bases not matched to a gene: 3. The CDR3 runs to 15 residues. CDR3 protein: CAIRSTGGSGNTIYF. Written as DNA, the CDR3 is TGTGCCATCAGATCGACAGGGGGCTCTGGAAACACCATATATTTT.

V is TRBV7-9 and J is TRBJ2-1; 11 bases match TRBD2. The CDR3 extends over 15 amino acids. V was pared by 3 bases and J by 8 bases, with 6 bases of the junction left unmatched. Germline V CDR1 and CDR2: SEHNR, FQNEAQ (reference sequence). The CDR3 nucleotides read TGTGCCAGCAGCTTTAGCGGGAGGGGGGGGTATGAGCAGTTCTTC. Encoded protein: CASSFSGRGGYEQFF.

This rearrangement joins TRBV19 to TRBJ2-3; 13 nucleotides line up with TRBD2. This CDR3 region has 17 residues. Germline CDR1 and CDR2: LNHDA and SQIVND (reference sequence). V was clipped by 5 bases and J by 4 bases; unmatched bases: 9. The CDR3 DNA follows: TGTGCCAGTAGTCGAAGGACTAGCGGGAGTGGTTCAGATACGCAGTATTTT. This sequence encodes CASSRRTSGSGSDTQYF. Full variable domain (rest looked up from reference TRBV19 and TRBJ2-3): DGGITQSPKYLFRKEGQNVTLSCEQNLNHDAMYWYRQDPGQGLRLIYYSQIVNDFQKGDIAEGYSVSREKKESFPLTVTSAQKNPTAFYLCASSRRTSGSGSDTQYFGPGTRLTVL.

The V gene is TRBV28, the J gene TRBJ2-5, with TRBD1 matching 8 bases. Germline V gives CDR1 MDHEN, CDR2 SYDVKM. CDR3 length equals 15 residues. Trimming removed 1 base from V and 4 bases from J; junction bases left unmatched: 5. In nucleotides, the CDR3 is TGTGCCAGCAGTTTATATCAGGGGGCGGTAGAGACCCAGTACTTC. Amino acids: CASSLYQGAVETQYF.

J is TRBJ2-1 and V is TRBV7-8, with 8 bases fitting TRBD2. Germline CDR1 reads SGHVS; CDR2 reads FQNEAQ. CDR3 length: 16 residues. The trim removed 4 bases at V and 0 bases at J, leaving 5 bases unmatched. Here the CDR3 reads CASSSFSGISYNEQFF. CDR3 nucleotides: TGTGCCAGCAGCTCCTTTAGCGGGATCTCCTACAATGAGCAGTTCTTC.

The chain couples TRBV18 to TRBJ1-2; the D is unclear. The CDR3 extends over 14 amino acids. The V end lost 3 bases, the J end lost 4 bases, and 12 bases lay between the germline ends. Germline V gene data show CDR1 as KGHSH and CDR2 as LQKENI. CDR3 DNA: TGTGCCAGCTCACCCGAGGGTAACGGCTATGGCTACACCTTC. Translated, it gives CASSPEGNGYGYTF.

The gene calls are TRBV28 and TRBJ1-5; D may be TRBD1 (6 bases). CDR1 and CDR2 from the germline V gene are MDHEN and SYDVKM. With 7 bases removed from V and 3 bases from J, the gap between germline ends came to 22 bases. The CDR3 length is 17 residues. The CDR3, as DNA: TGTGCCAGCACCCTGGGTGGAGGTGGGGGCCCCAATCAGCCCCAGCATTTT. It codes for CASTLGGGGGPNQPQHF.

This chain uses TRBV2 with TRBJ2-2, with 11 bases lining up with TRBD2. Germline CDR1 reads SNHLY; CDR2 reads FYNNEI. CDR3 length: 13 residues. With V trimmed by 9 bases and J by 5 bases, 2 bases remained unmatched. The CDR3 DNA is TGTGCCAGTGTAGCGGGAGGGACCGGGGAGCTGTTTTTT. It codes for CASVAGGTGELFF. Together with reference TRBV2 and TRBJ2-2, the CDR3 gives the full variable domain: EPEVTQTPSHQVTQMGQEVILRCVPISNHLYFYWYRQILGQKVEFLVSFYNNEISEKSEIFDDQFSVERPDGSNFTLKIRSTKLEDSAMYFCASVAGGTGELFFGEGSRLTVL.

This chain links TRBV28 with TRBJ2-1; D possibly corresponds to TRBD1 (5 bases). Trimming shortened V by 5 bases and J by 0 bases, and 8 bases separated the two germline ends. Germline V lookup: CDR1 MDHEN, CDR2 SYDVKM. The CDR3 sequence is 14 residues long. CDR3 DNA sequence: TGTGCCAGCAGTCAGGGATCCTCCTACAATGAGCAGTTCTTC. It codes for CASSQGSSYNEQFF.

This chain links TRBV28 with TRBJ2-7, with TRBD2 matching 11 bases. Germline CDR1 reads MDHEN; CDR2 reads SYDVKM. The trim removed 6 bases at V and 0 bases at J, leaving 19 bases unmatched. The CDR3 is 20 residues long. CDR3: CASRGLPGLAGPLSSYEQYF. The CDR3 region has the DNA TGTGCCAGCAGAGGCTTACCAGGACTAGCGGGTCCCTTGAGCTCCTACGAGCAGTACTTC. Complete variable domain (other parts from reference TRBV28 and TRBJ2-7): DVKVTQSSRYLVKRTGEKVFLECVQDMDHENMFWYRQDPGLGLRLIYFSYDVKMKEKGDIPEGYSVSREKKERFSLILESASTNQTSMYLCASRGLPGLAGPLSSYEQYFGPGTRLTVT.

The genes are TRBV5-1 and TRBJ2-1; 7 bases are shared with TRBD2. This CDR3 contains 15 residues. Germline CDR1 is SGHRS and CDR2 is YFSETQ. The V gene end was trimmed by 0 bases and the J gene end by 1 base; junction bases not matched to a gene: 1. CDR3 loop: CASSLGAGSYNEQFF. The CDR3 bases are TGCGCCAGCAGCTTGGGAGCGGGATCCTACAATGAGCAGTTCTTC.